The clone carrying this TCR beta chain was seen more than once but under ten times. The germline V and J ends were trimmed by 4 bases and 7 bases, with 8 bases remaining between them. This CDR3 is built from 12 residues. Germline CDR1 SGHAT, CDR2 FQNNGV. These data come from a study of human T cells and chemical hapten exposure. TCRdb reprocessed the RACE reads via MiXCR and lists one record per CDR3 protein. In the table there are tens of thousands of distinct CDR3 sequences, approximately 9.9% of which are singletons. As to time point: pre-sensitization, week 0. Treatment described: therapeutic diphenylcyclopropenone sensitization with weekly scalp DPC.

The starting material was whole blood, obtained in connection with sensitization to the hapten diphenylcyclopropenone (DPC). The gene calls are TRBV11-2 and TRBJ2-4; no clear D. The source is a woman aged 40 to 50 with alopecia areata. Some clones in this sample may be carry-over from other donors' samples. In DNA form, the CDR3 reads TGTGCCAGCAGCTCTAACCCCAACATTCAGTACTTC. This gives the protein CASSSNPNIQYF.